The next 19 T cell receptor beta chains were all read from a single sample in a study of beta chain features in type 1 diabetes. General study results and limits: For Type 1 diabetes patients, all four CD4+ subsets carried TCRB CDR3s that were moderately but significantly shorter.

These TCRs' antigens remain unknown. Expressed TCRB transcripts were sequenced after all isolated RNA was converted to cDNA. Libraries were prepared by immunoSEQ multiplex PCR; TCRdb keeps only in-frame clonotypes and omits some of them. The sample lists approximately 120,000 clones, around 16% seen once, with 2.6% in the top ten. What was sequenced was central memory CD4+ T cells from blood. Receptors were obtained from a man aged 18 to 30 with type 1 diabetes.

This clone has ten or more counts. A read error may be the cause here, since a much bigger clone is one base away. The identical CDR3 is also encoded by other nucleotide sequences in the sample. V is TRBV7-2 and J is TRBJ2-2; D may be TRBD2 (5 bases). Trimming removed 8 bases at V and 6 bases at J, with 13 bases between. CDR3 length equals 13 residues. The germline V gene has CDR1 SGHTA and CDR2 FQGNSA. The CDR3 reads CASARGRSGELFF. The CDR3 region has the DNA TGTGCCAGCGCCCGCGGGCGGTCCGGGGAGCTGTTTTTT.

V gene TRBV25-1 combines with J gene TRBJ2-7; 10 bases map to TRBD1. Germline V CDR1 and CDR2: MGHDK, SYGVNS. CDR3 length: 15 residues. The J segment lost 4 bases and the V segment lost 2 bases, leaving 5 bases of the junction unmatched. CDR3 in amino acids: CASSEGTGVGYEQYF. The CDR3 DNA follows: TGTGCCAGCAGTGAAGGGACAGGGGTTGGGTACGAGCAGTACTTC.

The CDR3 DNA sequence: TGTGCCAGTAGCCTCCGTTACAGGGGGGCCACAGATACGCAGTATTTT. It yields the protein CASSLRYRGATDTQYF. The chain employs TRBV19 and TRBJ2-3, with 8 bases that match TRBD1. The ends lost 6 bases at V and 2 bases at J; junction bases unmatched: 10. Germline V gives CDR1 LNHDA, CDR2 SQIVND (reference sequence). The CDR3 loop spans 16 amino acids.

This chain connects TRBV14 to TRBJ1-1, with D uncertain. The CDR3 extends over 14 amino acids. The germline CDR1 and CDR2 sequences are SGHDN and FVKESK. V was pared by 6 bases and J by 4 bases, with 15 bases between. This CDR3 is CASSHIAGGTEAFF. The CDR3 nucleotides are TGTGCCAGCAGTCATATAGCGGGAGGCACTGAAGCTTTCTTT.

This clone was counted only a few times. The V call is TRBV2, the J call TRBJ2-1, with D possibly being TRBD2 (6 bases). The V gene lost 3 bases and the J gene lost 9 bases, with 15 bases spanning the gap. CDR1 and CDR2 from the germline V gene are SNHLY and FYNNEI. This CDR3 has 14 residues. Written as DNA, the CDR3 is TGTGCCAGCAGTGAGTGGCGGGAACTTGGTGAGCAGTTCTTC. Its protein is CASSEWRELGEQFF.

The chain uses TRBV9 and TRBJ2-3; 10 nucleotides match TRBD2. Trimming cost V 4 bases and J 1 base; bases outside gene matches: 9. CDR1 SGDLS and CDR2 YYNGEE come from the germline V gene. CDR3 size: 17 residues. Written as DNA, the CDR3 is TGTGCCAGCAGCCCTTCTCGCGGGACTAGCGGCACAGATACGCAGTATTTT. This encodes CASSPSRGTSGTDTQYF.

This clone appeared a few times. J is TRBJ2-7 and V is TRBV7-6; tentatively, D is TRBD1 or TRBD2 (5 bases each). The germline V gene encodes CDR1 SGHVS and CDR2 FNYEAQ. This CDR3 contains 14 residues. V lost 3 bases, J lost 4 bases, and 13 bases lay in between. The CDR3: CASSLGRGGYEQYF. The CDR3 region has the DNA TGTGCCAGCAGCTTGGGACGGGGCGGATACGAGCAGTACTTC.

The chain is built from TRBV7-2 and TRBJ2-2; either TRBD1 or TRBD2 may fit D (5 bases each). The germline CDR1 and CDR2 sequences are SGHTA and FQGNSA. The length of the CDR3 is 16 residues. V lost 7 bases to trimming and J lost 5 bases, with 20 bases between them. CDR3 in DNA: TGTGCCAGCACCCTAGCCGGGGCGACGAGGACCGGGGAGCTGTTTTTT. Residues: CASTLAGATRTGELFF.

V is TRBV30 and J is TRBJ2-1; TRBD2 agrees at 9 bases. The ends lost 0 bases at V and 8 bases at J; junction bases unmatched: 2. The CDR3 sequence is 13 residues long. Germline CDR1 is GTSNPN and CDR2 is SVGIG (reference sequence). This CDR3 is CAWSVRLADEQFF. CDR3 coding DNA: TGTGCCTGGAGTGTACGACTAGCGGATGAGCAGTTCTTC.

The V and J genes are TRBV29-1 and TRBJ2-2, with D possibly matching TRBD1 (6 bases). There are 14 residues in the CDR3. Trimming left V 7 bases short and J 3 bases short, with 15 bases between. Germline lookup yields CDR1 SQVTM and CDR2 ANQGSEA. The CDR3: CSARGRVDTGELFF. DNA of the CDR3: TGCAGCGCCAGGGGAAGGGTGGACACCGGGGAGCTGTTTTTT.

The chain recombines TRBV7-2 with TRBJ2-1; 15 bases align to TRBD2. Germline CDR1 SGHTA, CDR2 FQGNSA. Trimming took 2 bases from V and 4 from J; bases not matched to a gene: 3. CDR3 length: 17 residues. The CDR3 here is CASSLTGLAGGYNEQFF. Written as DNA, the CDR3 is TGTGCCAGCAGCTTAACAGGACTAGCGGGAGGGTACAATGAGCAGTTCTTC.

This clone was seen a few times. This chain links TRBV7-9 with TRBJ2-3, with D perhaps TRBD2 (5 bases). The CDR3 consists of 14 residues. Trimming pared 7 bases from V and 2 bases from J, leaving 13 bases between. Looked up from germline, CDR1 is SEHNR and CDR2 is FQNEAQ (reference sequence). CDR3 residues: CASTSPGDTDTQYF. The DNA of the CDR3 is TGTGCCAGCACCTCACCCGGGGACACAGATACGCAGTATTTT. Full variable domain (outside the CDR3, taken from reference TRBV7-9 and TRBJ2-3): DTGVSQNPRHKITKRGQNVTFRCDPISEHNRLYWYRQTLGQGPEFLTYFQNEAQLEKSRLLSDRFSAERPKGSFSTLEIQRTEQGDSAMYLCASTSPGDTDTQYFGPGTRLTVL.

The chain links TRBV7-9 to TRBJ2-7, with TRBD1 identical over 8 bases. The J segment lost 2 bases and the V segment lost 5 bases, leaving 14 bases of the junction unmatched. The CDR3 sequence is 17 residues long. Per the germline V gene, CDR1 is SEHNR and CDR2 is FQNEAQ (reference sequence). CDR3 amino acids: CASSLVVGDRGTYEQYF. In nucleotides, the CDR3 is TGTGCCAGCAGCCTAGTTGTAGGTGACAGGGGAACCTACGAGCAGTACTTC.

The table lists this clone with a few counts. The rearrangement links TRBV7-9 to TRBJ2-3; 9 bases line up with TRBD1. The length of the CDR3 is 16 residues. The junction had 8 bases not matched to a gene; V was cut back by 5 bases and J by 2 bases. The V gene's germline CDR1 is SEHNR and CDR2 FQNEAQ (reference sequence). CDR3 sequence: CASSPHRTGDTDTQYF. The CDR3 DNA follows: TGTGCCAGCAGCCCCCACCGGACAGGGGACACAGATACGCAGTATTTT. Using reference TRBV7-9 and TRBJ2-3 for the parts outside the CDR3, the full variable domain is DTGVSQNPRHKITKRGQNVTFRCDPISEHNRLYWYRQTLGQGPEFLTYFQNEAQLEKSRLLSDRFSAERPKGSFSTLEIQRTEQGDSAMYLCASSPHRTGDTDTQYFGPGTRLTVL.

Comments on this clone: With a far larger clone one base away, a read error is the likely cause. J is TRBJ2-1 and V is TRBV4-1; no clear D. This CDR3 region has 17 residues. The V gene's germline CDR1 is MGHRA and CDR2 YSYEKL. The ends were cut back, 2 bases at V and 2 bases at J, with 16 bases in the middle. This chain's CDR3 is CASSQLDLGVAYNEQFF. Written as DNA, the CDR3 is TGCGCCAGCAGCCAACTCGACCTAGGTGTGGCCTACAATGAGCAGTTCTTC.

This clone was seen more than once but under ten times. The J gene is TRBJ2-7, the V gene TRBV30; TRBD2 aligns across 11 bases. Per the germline V gene, CDR1 is GTSNPN and CDR2 is SVGIG (reference sequence). The CDR3 runs 15 residues. Trimming at V came to 3 bases and at J to 3 bases, leaving 7 bases not matched to a gene. CDR3 in amino acids: CAWRGSGRAFYEQYF. The CDR3, as DNA: TGTGCCTGGAGAGGTAGCGGGAGGGCATTCTACGAGCAGTACTTC.

This clone has a count of ten or more. The chain recombines TRBV7-9 with TRBJ2-7, with TRBD1 matching 8 bases. Germline trimming cut 5 bases from V and 0 bases from J; bases unmatched to any gene: 9. CDR3 length equals 16 residues. Germline loops: CDR1 SEHNR, CDR2 FQNEAQ (reference sequence). The CDR3 DNA sequence: TGTGCCAGCAGCCGGACAGGGAAAGAGGGCTCCTACGAGCAGTACTTC. Translating it yields CASSRTGKEGSYEQYF.

This clone was seen a handful of times. CDR3: CAWSVSNLGETQYF. Here the CDR3 DNA reads TGTGCCTGGAGTGTCTCGAACCTGGGCGAGACCCAGTACTTC. V is TRBV30 and J is TRBJ2-5; D is unclear. Per the germline V gene, CDR1 is GTSNPN and CDR2 is SVGIG (reference sequence). The CDR3 loop spans 14 amino acids. V lost 0 bases and J lost 5, with 13 bases in between.

This clone was seen more than once but under ten times. The V and J genes are TRBV4-2 and TRBJ1-1; possible D gene TRBD1, 5 bases. From germline, CDR1 is LGHNA and CDR2 YNFKEQ. V shed 4 bases and J shed 5 bases, with 14 bases lying between them. The CDR3 is 14 residues long. This CDR3 reads CASSRPGSWTEAFF. In DNA, the CDR3 is TGTGCCAGCAGCCGACCAGGGTCGTGGACTGAAGCTTTCTTT.